Described below is a single T cell receptor beta chain sequence and its context. Its antigen remains unidentified. The authors prepared the TCRbeta library with unique molecular identifiers. TCRdb fed the PCR reads into MiXCR, producing one record per CDR3 protein. The sample records 500,000 to 750,000 distinct CDR3 sequences, 25% to 30% being singletons. The data belong to a study of T-cell reconstitution after alpha-beta-depleted transplantation in children. Deletions cut 0 bases from V and 1 base from J, with 10 bases between. The CDR3 contains 15 residues. In germline, CDR1 is SGHRS, CDR2 YFSETQ. Overall study findings and caveats: Reportedly, only several hundred clones from non-depleted graft cells drove alpha-beta T-cell counts at about two months. TCRbeta diversity was high at day 60 in some patients (a result of surviving recipient T cells and thymic progenitors). Diversity and T-cell counts at one year after transplant derived mostly from new T cells.

The starting material was PBMCs, obtained before TCRalphabeta/CD19-depleted stem cell transplant. V usage is TRBV5-1 and J usage is TRBJ1-1; tentatively, D is TRBD1 (5 bases). The clonotype was recovered from a boy younger than two with Wiskott-Aldrich syndrome, due to receive a stem cell transplant. CDR3 in amino acids: CASSLGSDRNTEAFF. CDR3 DNA: TGCGCCAGCAGCTTGGGGTCTGACAGGAACACTGAAGCTTTCTTT.